The 3 T cell receptor beta chains in this list originate from one sample, sequenced in a study of OX40 agonist ivuxolimab in advanced cancers. Profiled with immunoSEQ multiplex PCR; TCRdb holds only in-frame clones, not every one. The sample records roughly 60,000 clones, approximately 86% being singletons. Sequencing used CD4+ or CD8+ T cells sorted from blood, obtained in a trial of the OX40 agonist ivuxolimab. The receptors stem from an adult with an advanced solid tumor such as melanoma, head and neck, liver or kidney cancer.

This clone was detected a few times. The V and J genes are TRBV6-6 and TRBJ1-2; tentatively, D is TRBD1 (5 bases). CDR1 and CDR2 (germline): MNHNY, SVGAGI (reference sequence). V dropped 7 bases and J dropped 7 bases, with 16 bases sitting between them. There are 13 residues in the CDR3. The CDR3: CASTSQGGGGYTF. In nucleotides, the CDR3 is TGTGCCAGCACCTCTCAGGGAGGAGGTGGCTACACCTTC.

CDR3 nucleotide sequence: TGTGCCAGCAGCAAAGGAGACAGCTCAAGAGAGCAGTACTTC. Translating gives CASSKGDSSREQYF. The chain links TRBV21-1 to TRBJ2-7; TRBD1 is the table's D call, not checked against the DNA. TRBV21-1 is shown as a pseudogene. The CDR3 runs 14 residues.

The chain links TRBV5-1 to TRBJ2-1; 10 bases fit TRBD2. Germline CDR1 and CDR2: SGHRS and YFSETQ. V shed 4 bases and J 5 bases; nucleotides not matched to a gene: 6. The CDR3 runs 15 residues. The CDR3 spells CASSRPSGGNNEQFF. CDR3 sequence (DNA): TGCGCCAGCAGCCGCCCTAGCGGGGGAAACAATGAGCAGTTCTTC. The variable domain in full, with the rest retrieved from reference TRBV5-1 and TRBJ2-1, is KAGVTQTPRYLIKTRGQQVTLSCSPISGHRSVSWYQQTPGQGLQFLFEYFSETQRNKGNFPGRFSGRQFSNSRSEMNVSTLELGDSALYLCASSRPSGGNNEQFFGPGTRLTVL.